The clone carrying this T cell receptor beta chain was seen a few times. The CDR3 is made up of 13 amino acids. The germline CDR1 and CDR2 sequences are MNHNY and SVGAGI (reference sequence). Deletions cut 7 bases from V and 3 bases from J, with 11 bases between. TCRdb redid the calling of the RACE reads with MiXCR, one entry per CDR3 protein. This table has 45,000 to 70,000 distinct CDR3 sequences, 9.3% appearing once. The sample is drawn from a study of human T cells and chemical hapten exposure. Time point here: patch test 1, 2 weeks after DPC sensitization. Treatment described: therapeutic diphenylcyclopropenone sensitization with weekly scalp DPC.

The sample in question was whole blood, obtained in connection with sensitization to the hapten diphenylcyclopropenone (DPC). The rearrangement joins TRBV6-6 to TRBJ2-3; D gene unclear. The origin of this receptor is a woman in her 40s with alopecia areata. Some clones in this sample may be carry-over from other donors' samples. This chain's CDR3 is CASTLTRTDTQYF. The DNA of the CDR3 is TGTGCCAGCACCCTGACCCGAACAGATACGCAGTATTTT.